Each of the 12 T cell receptor beta chains below was sequenced from the same sample in a study of spatial heterogeneity in lung cancer. TCRdb re-called the 5' RACE reads with MiXCR, one entry per CDR3 protein. Altogether around 32,000 distinct CDR3 sequences are present, under 11% being singletons, with the ten largest covering 25% to 35%. Time point: blood at routine non-recurrence follow-up after resection. The source material was PBMCs, sampled at follow-up. The receptor set was obtained from a female donor with early-stage non-small cell lung cancer.

In this sample, this clonotype turned up a few times. V usage is TRBV4-2 and J usage is TRBJ2-5; TRBD2 might be the D (5 bases). V was clipped by 0 bases and J by 4 bases, with 12 bases between them. CDR3 length: 15 amino acids. Germline V gene lookup returns CDR1 LGHNA and CDR2 YNFKEQ. CDR3 loop: CASSQDWRLPETQYF. The CDR3 DNA sequence: TGTGCCAGCAGCCAAGATTGGCGACTACCAGAGACCCAGTACTTC.

This clonotype was counted ten times or more. The chain recombines TRBV5-1 with TRBJ1-3, with 9 bases aligning to TRBD1. The V segment lost 4 bases and the J segment 4 bases; nucleotides outside the gene matches: 9. The CDR3 loop spans 16 amino acids. CDR1 SGHRS and CDR2 YFSETQ come from the germline V gene. The CDR3: CASSPGQGAGGNTIYF. The CDR3, as DNA: TGCGCCAGCAGCCCGGGACAGGGAGCTGGAGGAAACACCATATATTTT.

In its sample, this clonotype was seen a few times. This rearrangement joins TRBV20-1 to TRBJ2-7, with D hard to call. Germline assignment: CDR1 DFQATT and CDR2 SNEGSKA (reference sequence). Trimming stripped 4 bases from V and 0 bases from J, with 13 bases between. The CDR3 is made up of 14 amino acids. CDR3 sequence (DNA): TGCAGTGCTACCTGGGGAACCCACTCCTACGAGCAGTACTTC. This codes for CSATWGTHSYEQYF.

This clonotype was seen repeatedly, ten times or more. The chain employs TRBV10-3 and TRBJ2-3, with D possibly matching TRBD2 (6 bases). The CDR3 covers 15 residues. Germline V gene sequence: CDR1 ENHRY, CDR2 SYGVKD. Trimming left V 3 bases short and J 2 bases short, with 12 bases between. The CDR3 DNA is TGTGCCATCAGTGACCCGGGGACTTACACAGATACGCAGTATTTT. This sequence encodes CAISDPGTYTDTQYF.

The chain carries TRBV6-2 or TRBV6-3 and TRBJ2-7, with 9 bases aligning to TRBD2. Trimming took 6 bases from V and 4 from J; bases not matched to a gene: 4. Looked up from germline, CDR1 is MNHEY and CDR2 is SVGEGT. The CDR3 runs 13 residues. The CDR3 protein is CASRPTSGYEQYF. Here the CDR3 DNA reads TGTGCCAGCAGGCCCACTAGCGGGTACGAGCAGTACTTC.

This clonotype appeared a single time. This chain joins TRBV6-2 or TRBV6-3 and TRBJ2-1; 7 bases are a match to TRBD1. Losses at the gene ends were 1 base for V and 8 bases for J; bases not matched to a gene: 2. Looked up from germline, CDR1 is MNHEY and CDR2 is SVGEGT. The CDR3 is 13 amino acids. The CDR3 nucleotides read TGTGCCAGCAGTTACTACAGGGGCGATGAGCAGTTCTTC. This translates into CASSYYRGDEQFF.

The chain recombines TRBV20-1 with TRBJ1-1; D is unresolved. From germline, CDR1 is DFQATT and CDR2 SNEGSKA (reference sequence). V lost 5 bases, J lost 1 base, and 5 bases lay in between. The CDR3 extends over 11 amino acids. The CDR3 sequence is CSASTNTEAFF. The DNA of the CDR3 is TGCAGTGCTTCAACGAACACTGAAGCTTTCTTT.

The table lists this clonotype with many counts. The rearrangement uses TRBV28 and TRBJ1-2; 10 bases line up with TRBD1. The CDR3 covers 18 residues. J was trimmed by 1 base and V by 3 bases; bases with no gene match: 11. The V gene's germline CDR1 is MDHEN and CDR2 SYDVKM. The CDR3 protein is CASSLIGDRGRFNYGYTF. The CDR3, as DNA: TGTGCCAGCAGTTTGATAGGGGACAGGGGACGATTTAACTATGGCTACACCTTC.

This clonotype was found a few times. This could be a read error, since a much larger clone is one nucleotide away. This chain uses TRBV7-9 with TRBJ2-5; maybe TRBD2 (6 bases). CDR1 SEHNR and CDR2 FQNEAQ come from the germline V gene (reference sequence). V dropped 1 base and J dropped 3 bases, with 6 bases sitting between them. The CDR3 length is 13 residues. In nucleotides, the CDR3 is TGTGCCAGCAGCTTAGGGGGGGAAGAGACCCAGTACTTC. This sequence encodes CASSLGGEETQYF.

This clonotype was observed many times. This chain links TRBV24-1 with TRBJ2-3; D is perhaps TRBD1 (6 bases). This CDR3 has 13 amino acids. The V end lost 9 bases, the J end lost 2 bases, and 11 bases lay between the germline ends. Germline CDR1 and CDR2: KGHDR and SFDVKD. The DNA for the CDR3 is TGTGCCACCGGGGACACCGACACAGATACGCAGTATTTT. It yields the protein CATGDTDTDTQYF.

The chain has TRBV6-1 and TRBJ2-2; 8 nucleotides match TRBD1. The CDR3 runs 14 residues. From germline, CDR1 is MNHNS and CDR2 SASEGT. Germline trimming cut 7 bases from V and 0 bases from J; bases unmatched to any gene: 1. The CDR3 is CASKDRANTGELFF. The CDR3 bases are TGTGCCAGCAAGGACAGGGCGAACACCGGGGAGCTGTTTTTT.

This clonotype was seen repeatedly, ten times or more. The gene calls are TRBV6-6 and TRBJ1-5, with TRBD1 identical over 7 bases. The CDR3 covers 15 residues. The V segment lost 3 bases and the J segment 3 bases; nucleotides outside the gene matches: 5. CDR1 and CDR2 (germline): MNHNY, SVGAGI (reference sequence). CDR3 sequence reads: CASSYGQGDNQPQHF. CDR3 DNA: TGTGCCAGCAGTTATGGTCAGGGGGACAATCAGCCCCAGCATTTT.